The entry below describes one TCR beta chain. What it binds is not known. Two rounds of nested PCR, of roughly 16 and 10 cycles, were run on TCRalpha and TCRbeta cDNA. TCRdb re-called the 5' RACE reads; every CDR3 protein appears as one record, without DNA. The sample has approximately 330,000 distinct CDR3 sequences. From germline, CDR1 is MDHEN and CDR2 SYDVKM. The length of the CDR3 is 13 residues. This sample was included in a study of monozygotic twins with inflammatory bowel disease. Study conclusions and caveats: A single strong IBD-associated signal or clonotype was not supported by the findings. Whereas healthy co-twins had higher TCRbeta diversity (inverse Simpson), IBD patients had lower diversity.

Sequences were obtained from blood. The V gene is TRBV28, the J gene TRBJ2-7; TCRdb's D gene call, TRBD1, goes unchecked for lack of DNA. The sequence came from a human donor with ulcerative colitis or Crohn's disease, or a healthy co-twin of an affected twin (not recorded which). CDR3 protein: CASRRTGSYEQYF. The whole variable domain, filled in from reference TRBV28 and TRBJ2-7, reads DVKVTQSSRYLVKRTGEKVFLECVQDMDHENMFWYRQDPGLGLRLIYFSYDVKMKEKGDIPEGYSVSREKKERFSLILESASTNQTSMYLCASRRTGSYEQYFGPGTRLTVT.